This T cell receptor (beta chain) was found in a study of cytomegalovirus exposure and HLA in healthy donors. The study ran its PCR with 60 Vbeta and 13 Jbeta primers. TCRdb's table, derived via immunoSEQ multiplex PCR, lists solely in-frame clones and lacks some. The sample lists 150,000 to 200,000 clones, approximately 85% occurring once. This TCR was sampled from a young man in good health and CMV-seropositive. Sequencing used PBMCs.

Here the CDR3 reads CASSPGQYYHEQYF. CDR3 nucleotide sequence: TGTGCCAGCAGCCCGGGACAGTATTATCACGAGCAGTACTTC. The rearrangement joins TRBV7-2 to TRBJ2-7, with 7 bases matching TRBD1. The CDR3 length is 14 residues. Germline V CDR1 and CDR2: SGHTA, FQGNSA. V gave up 5 bases and J gave up 5 bases; unmatched junction bases: 9.